This T cell receptor (beta chain) was obtained from a study of CD8 T cells in Susac syndrome. Study conclusions and caveats: As acknowledged by the study, its TCR sequencing and HLA analysis included a relatively small number of individuals.

Concerning this clonotype: Its cognate antigen is unknown.

CDR1 SQVTM and CDR2 ANQGSEA come from the germline V gene. The V and J ends lost 0 bases and 4 bases respectively, with 13 bases between them. The CDR3 is 15 amino acids. Random hexamers were used to reverse transcribe roughly 0.45 to 1 ug of RNA. From the immunoSEQ multiplex PCR reads, TCRdb called clonotypes with MiXCR, one entry per CDR3 protein. The repertoire holds about 150,000 distinct CDR3 sequences, with around 95% as singletons. The chain carries TRBV29-1 and TRBJ1-3; D may be TRBD1 (6 bases). The material sequenced was CD4+ T cells from PBMCs. This TCR came from a human donor with Susac syndrome. The CDR3 nucleotides read TGCAGCGTTGAAGAAGGGTCAGGGGCCGGAAACACCATATATTTT. It codes for CSVEEGSGAGNTIYF.